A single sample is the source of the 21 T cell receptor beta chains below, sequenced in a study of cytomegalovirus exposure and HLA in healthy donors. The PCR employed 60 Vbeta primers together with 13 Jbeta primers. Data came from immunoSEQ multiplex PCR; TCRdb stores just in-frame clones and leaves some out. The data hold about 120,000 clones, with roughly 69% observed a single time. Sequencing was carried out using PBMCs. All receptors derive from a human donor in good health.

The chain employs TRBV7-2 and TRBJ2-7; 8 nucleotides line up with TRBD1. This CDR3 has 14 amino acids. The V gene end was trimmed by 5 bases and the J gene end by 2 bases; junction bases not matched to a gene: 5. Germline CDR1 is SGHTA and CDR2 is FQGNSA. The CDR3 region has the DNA TGTGCCAGCAGCACCGGGACAGGCCCCTACGAGCAGTACTTC. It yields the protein CASSTGTGPYEQYF. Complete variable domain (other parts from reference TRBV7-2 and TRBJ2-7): GAGVSQSPSNKVTEKGKDVELRCDPISGHTALYWYRQSLGQGLEFLIYFQGNSAPDKSGLPSDRFSAERTGGSVSTLTIQRTQQEDSAVYLCASSTGTGPYEQYFGPGTRLTVT.

Here the CDR3 reads CASSAQVLAGGRDEQFF. The CDR3 region has the DNA TGTGCCAGCAGTGCCCAAGTACTAGCGGGGGGCAGGGATGAGCAGTTCTTC. The chain carries TRBV6-1 and TRBJ2-1; 12 nucleotides match TRBD2. Germline loops: CDR1 MNHNS, CDR2 SASEGT. The CDR3 totals 17 residues. Unmatched junction bases numbered 12, after V lost 4 bases and J lost 8 bases.

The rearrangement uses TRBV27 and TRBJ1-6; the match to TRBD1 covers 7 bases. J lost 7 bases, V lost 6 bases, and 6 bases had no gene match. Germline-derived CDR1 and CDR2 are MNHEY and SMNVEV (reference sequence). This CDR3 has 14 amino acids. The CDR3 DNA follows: TGTGCCAGCAGGACCGGGACAGCAAATTCACCCCTCCACTTT. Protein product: CASRTGTANSPLHF.

Here the CDR3 DNA reads TGTGCCAGCAGCAGCGGGGGACGTAGGAACACTGAAGCTTTCTTT. As protein: CASSSGGRRNTEAFF. This sequence joins TRBV9 and TRBJ1-1; D perhaps matches TRBD1 (5 bases). The length of the CDR3 is 15 residues. V was clipped by 4 bases and J by 1 base, with 14 bases between them. Germline values: CDR1 SGDLS, CDR2 YYNGEE.

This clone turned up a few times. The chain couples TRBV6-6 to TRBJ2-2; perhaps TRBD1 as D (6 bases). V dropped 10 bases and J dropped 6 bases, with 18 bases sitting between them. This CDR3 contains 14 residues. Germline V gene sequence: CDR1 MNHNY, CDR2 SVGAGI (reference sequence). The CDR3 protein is CATPQTTGPGELFF. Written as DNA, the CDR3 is TGTGCCACCCCTCAGACCACAGGGCCCGGGGAGCTGTTTTTT.

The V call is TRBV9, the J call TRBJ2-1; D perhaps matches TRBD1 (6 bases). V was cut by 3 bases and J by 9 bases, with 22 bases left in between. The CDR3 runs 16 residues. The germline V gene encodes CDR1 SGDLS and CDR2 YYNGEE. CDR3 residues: CASSGITGRSSGEQFF. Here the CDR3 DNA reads TGTGCCAGCAGCGGTATTACAGGGAGATCTTCGGGTGAGCAGTTCTTC.

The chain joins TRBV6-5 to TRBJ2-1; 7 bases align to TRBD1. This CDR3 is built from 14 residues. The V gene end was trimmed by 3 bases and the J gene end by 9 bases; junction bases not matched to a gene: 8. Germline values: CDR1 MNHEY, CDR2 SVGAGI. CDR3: CASSYFQGVGEQFF. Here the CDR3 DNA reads TGTGCCAGCAGTTATTTTCAGGGGGTCGGTGAGCAGTTCTTC.

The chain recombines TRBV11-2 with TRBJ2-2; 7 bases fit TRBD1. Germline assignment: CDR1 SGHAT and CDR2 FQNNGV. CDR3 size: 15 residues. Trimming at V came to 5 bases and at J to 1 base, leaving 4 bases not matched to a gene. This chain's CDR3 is CASSPRQGNTGELFF. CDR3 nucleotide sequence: TGTGCCAGCAGCCCACGACAGGGGAACACCGGGGAGCTGTTTTTT.

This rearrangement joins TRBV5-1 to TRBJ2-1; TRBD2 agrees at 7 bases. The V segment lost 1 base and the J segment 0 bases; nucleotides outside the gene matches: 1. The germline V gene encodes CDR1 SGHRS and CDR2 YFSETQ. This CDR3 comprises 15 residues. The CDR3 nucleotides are TGCGCCAGCAGCTTGAGCGGGGTCTCCTACAATGAGCAGTTCTTC. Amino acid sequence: CASSLSGVSYNEQFF.

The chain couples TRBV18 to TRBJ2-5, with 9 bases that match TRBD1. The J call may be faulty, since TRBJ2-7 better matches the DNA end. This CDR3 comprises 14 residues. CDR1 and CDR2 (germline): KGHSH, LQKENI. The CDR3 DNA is TGTGCCAGCTCACCGGGACAGGGTTCCTACGAGCAGTACTTC. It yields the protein CASSPGQGSYEQYF.

For the CDR3, the DNA is TGTGCCTGGAGTAGGAGAGGGCAGGGGACCGGGGAGCTGTTTTTT. Translation: CAWSRRGQGTGELFF. The chain has TRBV30 and TRBJ2-2; possibly TRBD1 for D (6 bases). Trimming pared 2 bases from V and 5 bases from J, leaving 15 bases between. Per the germline V gene, CDR1 is GTSNPN and CDR2 is SVGIG (reference sequence). The CDR3 totals 15 residues.

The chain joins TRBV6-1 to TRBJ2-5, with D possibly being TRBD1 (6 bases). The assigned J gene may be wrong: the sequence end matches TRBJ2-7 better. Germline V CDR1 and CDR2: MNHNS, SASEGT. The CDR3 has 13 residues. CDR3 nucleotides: TGTGCCAGCAGGGTGACAGGCGTCTACGAGCAGTACTTC. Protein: CASRVTGVYEQYF.

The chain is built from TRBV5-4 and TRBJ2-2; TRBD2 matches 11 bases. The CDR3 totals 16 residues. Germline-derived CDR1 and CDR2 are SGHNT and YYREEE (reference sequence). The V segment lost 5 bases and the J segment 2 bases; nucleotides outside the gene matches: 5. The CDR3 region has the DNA TGTGCCAGCAGACCCGGGACTAGCGGAAACACCGGGGAGCTGTTTTTT. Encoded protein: CASRPGTSGNTGELFF.

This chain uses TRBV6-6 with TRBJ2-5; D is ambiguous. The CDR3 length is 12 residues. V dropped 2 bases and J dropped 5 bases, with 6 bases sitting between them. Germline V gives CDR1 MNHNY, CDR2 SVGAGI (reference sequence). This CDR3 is CASSYGTETQYF. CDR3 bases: TGTGCCAGCAGTTACGGCACGGAGACCCAGTACTTC.

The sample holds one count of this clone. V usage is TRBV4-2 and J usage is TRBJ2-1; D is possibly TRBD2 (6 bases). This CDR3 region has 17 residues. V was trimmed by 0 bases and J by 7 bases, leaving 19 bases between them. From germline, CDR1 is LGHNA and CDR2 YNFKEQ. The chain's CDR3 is CASSQDFGGPPWNEQFF. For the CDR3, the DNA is TGTGCCAGCAGCCAAGATTTTGGAGGGCCCCCCTGGAATGAGCAGTTCTTC.

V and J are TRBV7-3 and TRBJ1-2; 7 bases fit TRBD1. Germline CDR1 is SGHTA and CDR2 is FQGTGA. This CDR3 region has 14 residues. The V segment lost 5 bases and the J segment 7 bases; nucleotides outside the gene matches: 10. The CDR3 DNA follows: TGTGCCAGCAGCCCATTCAACAGGGGAGGTGGCTACACCTTC. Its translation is CASSPFNRGGGYTF.

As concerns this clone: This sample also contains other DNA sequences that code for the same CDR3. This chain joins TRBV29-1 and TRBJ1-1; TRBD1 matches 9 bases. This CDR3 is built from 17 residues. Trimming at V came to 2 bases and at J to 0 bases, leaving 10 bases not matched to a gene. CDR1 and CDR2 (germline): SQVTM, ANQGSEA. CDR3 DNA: TGCAGCGTTGAACGACCGGGACAGGGTGGGTTGAACACTGAAGCTTTCTTT. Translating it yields CSVERPGQGGLNTEAFF.

CDR3: CASSYSGQRSTDTQYF. Written as DNA, the CDR3 is TGTGCCAGCAGTTACTCCGGACAGAGGAGCACAGATACGCAGTATTTT. The rearrangement joins TRBV6-5 to TRBJ2-3; D is perhaps TRBD1 (6 bases). The V and J ends lost 0 bases and 0 bases respectively, with 10 bases between them. This CDR3 is built from 16 residues. Germline V gene data show CDR1 as MNHEY and CDR2 as SVGAGI.

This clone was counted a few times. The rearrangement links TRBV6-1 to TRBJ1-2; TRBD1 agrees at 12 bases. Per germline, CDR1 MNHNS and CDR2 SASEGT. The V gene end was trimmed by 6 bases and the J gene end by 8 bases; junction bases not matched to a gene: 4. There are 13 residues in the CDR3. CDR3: CASSRDRGLGYTF. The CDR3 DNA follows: TGTGCCAGCAGCCGGGACAGGGGGCTCGGCTACACCTTC.

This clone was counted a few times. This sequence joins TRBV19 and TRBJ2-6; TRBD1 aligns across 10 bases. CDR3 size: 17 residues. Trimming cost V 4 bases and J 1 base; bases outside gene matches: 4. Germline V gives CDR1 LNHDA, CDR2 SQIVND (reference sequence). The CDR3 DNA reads TGTGCCAGTAGTAGGGGACAGGGGAGATCTGGGGCCAACGTCCTGACTTTC. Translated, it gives CASSRGQGRSGANVLTF.

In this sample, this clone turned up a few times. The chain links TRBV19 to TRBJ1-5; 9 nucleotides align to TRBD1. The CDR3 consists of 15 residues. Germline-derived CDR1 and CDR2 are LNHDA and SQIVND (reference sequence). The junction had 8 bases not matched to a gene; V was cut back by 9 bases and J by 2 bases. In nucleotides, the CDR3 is TGTGCCAGCCAAGACAGGGGGAGCGGCAATCAGCCCCAGCATTTT. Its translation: CASQDRGSGNQPQHF.